The 20 T cell receptor beta chains in this list originate from one sample, sequenced in a study of blood T cell repertoires in COVID-19. This table comes from immunoSEQ multiplex PCR, and its TCRdb copy is limited to in-frame clones, with some not included. The profile covers about 500,000 clones, with approximately 86% appearing a single time and roughly 0.7% taken by the ten largest. The sample taken for sequencing was PBMCs or T cells enriched from blood (not recorded which). These receptors originate from a woman aged 18 to 35 who had recovered from COVID-19.

The chain couples TRBV4-1 to TRBJ2-1; maybe TRBD2 (6 bases). Trimming shortened V by 6 bases and J by 2 bases, and 14 bases separated the two germline ends. Germline CDR1 and CDR2: MGHRA and YSYEKL. This CDR3 region has 15 residues. As DNA, the CDR3 is TGCGCCAGCAGTTTTCTCGGGGGTACCTACAATGAGCAGTTCTTC. This encodes CASSFLGGTYNEQFF.

This sequence joins TRBV6-5 and TRBJ2-1, with no clear D. CDR1 is MNHEY and CDR2 is SVGAGI in the germline V gene. CDR3 length: 15 residues. Between the trimmed V and J ends, which lost 2 bases and 1 base, there was a span of 9 bases. The CDR3 DNA follows: TGTGCCAGCAGTTACAAAGTAGTTTCCTACAATGAGCAGTTCTTC. Its translation is CASSYKVVSYNEQFF.

The rearrangement joins TRBV23-1 to TRBJ1-3; D perhaps matches TRBD1 (6 bases). TRBV23-1 is given ORF status, its function remaining uncertain. The CDR3 runs 17 residues. Trimming stripped 0 bases from V and 0 bases from J, with 12 bases between. The CDR3 DNA follows: TGCGCCAGCAGTCAATCAACAGGGATTGCCTCTGGAAACACCATATATTTT. This sequence encodes CASSQSTGIASGNTIYF.

The CDR3 nucleotides are TGTGCCAGCAGATACGGACAGGGAGTGAACACTGAAGCTTTCTTT. Amino acids: CASRYGQGVNTEAFF. This chain uses TRBV2 with TRBJ1-1; 8 bases are a match to TRBD1. The ends lost 6 bases at V and 0 bases at J; junction bases unmatched: 6. The CDR3 totals 15 residues. From germline, CDR1 is SNHLY and CDR2 FYNNEI.

The chain carries TRBV3-1 (or the pseudogene TRBV3-2) and TRBJ1-4, with TRBD1 identical over 8 bases. This CDR3 is 16 amino acids long. Germline V CDR1 and CDR2: LGHDT, YNNKEL (reference sequence). Trimming removed 4 bases from V and 2 bases from J; junction bases left unmatched: 6. The CDR3 bases are TGTGCCAGCAGCCTCGGACAGGGCCGGACTAATGAAAAACTGTTTTTT. Translating gives CASSLGQGRTNEKLFF.

The chain has TRBV7-6 and TRBJ1-1; a weak D match, TRBD1 (5 bases). Trimming shortened V by 5 bases and J by 3 bases, and 13 bases separated the two germline ends. This CDR3 is built from 14 residues. Germline assignment: CDR1 SGHVS and CDR2 FNYEAQ. The CDR3 nucleotides are TGTGCCAGCAGCCCCAGGGTATTGGACACTGAAGCTTTCTTT. Translated, it gives CASSPRVLDTEAFF.

This chain uses TRBV30 with TRBJ2-7, with 7 bases that match TRBD2. The germline gives CDR1 GTSNPN, CDR2 SVGIG (reference sequence). Trimming took 3 bases from V and 4 from J; bases not matched to a gene: 9. The CDR3 sequence is 14 residues long. The CDR3 spells CAWRGEGKLYEQYF. CDR3 coding DNA: TGTGCCTGGAGGGGGGAGGGCAAACTTTACGAGCAGTACTTC.

This chain uses TRBV12-3 or TRBV12-4 with TRBJ1-2; 8 nucleotides line up with TRBD1. The CDR3 is made up of 13 amino acids. J lost 6 bases, V lost 5 bases, and 5 bases had no gene match. The CDR3 here is CASSPTTGDGYTF. CDR3 DNA sequence: TGTGCCAGCAGTCCGACGACAGGGGATGGCTACACCTTC.

V and J are TRBV4-1 and TRBJ1-1, with a weak D call TRBD1 (6 bases). Per the germline V gene, CDR1 is MGHRA and CDR2 is YSYEKL. The CDR3 length is 12 residues. Between the trimmed V and J ends, which lost 2 bases and 5 bases, there was a span of 6 bases. This CDR3 reads CASSQRGTEAFF. CDR3 in DNA: TGCGCCAGCAGCCAAAGGGGGACTGAAGCTTTCTTT.

The chain combines TRBV6-4 with TRBJ2-6; 7 bases map to TRBD1. The germline V gene encodes CDR1 MRHNA and CDR2 SNTAGT. CDR3 length equals 16 residues. The J segment lost 2 bases and the V segment lost 5 bases, leaving 6 bases of the junction unmatched. DNA for the CDR3: TGTGCCAGCAGTTCCAGACAGGGAGCTGGGGCCAACGTCCTGACTTTC. Translating it yields CASSSRQGAGANVLTF.

For this clone: In the same sample, other DNA sequences code for this CDR3. This chain uses TRBV5-1 with TRBJ2-5, with TRBD2 matching 12 bases. Germline V lookup: CDR1 SGHRS, CDR2 YFSETQ. CDR3 length equals 16 residues. V was clipped by 0 bases and J by 2 bases; unmatched bases: 2. The CDR3 loop is CASSLVLAGGQETQYF. CDR3 nucleotides: TGCGCCAGCAGCTTGGTGCTAGCGGGGGGGCAAGAGACCCAGTACTTC.

The chain is built from TRBV5-1 and TRBJ2-3; D may be TRBD1 (5 bases). This CDR3 has 15 residues. Germline V gives CDR1 SGHRS, CDR2 YFSETQ. Deletions cut 9 bases from V and 0 bases from J, with 17 bases between. The CDR3, as DNA: TGCGCCACCTCACCAGGGTTCATGAGCACAGATACGCAGTATTTT. Protein: CATSPGFMSTDTQYF.

This chain connects TRBV5-1 to TRBJ1-5; D remains unclear. The CDR3 totals 14 residues. V lost 0 bases to trimming and J lost 5 bases, with 9 bases between them. Per the germline V gene, CDR1 is SGHRS and CDR2 is YFSETQ. CDR3 bases: TGCGCCAGCAGCTTGGGAGGAGCCGATCAGCCCCAGCATTTT. This gives the protein CASSLGGADQPQHF.

The J gene is TRBJ1-4, the V gene TRBV4-1; 7 bases align to TRBD1. Per germline, CDR1 MGHRA and CDR2 YSYEKL. The CDR3 is made up of 18 amino acids. Trimming took 0 bases from V and 10 from J; bases not matched to a gene: 17. The CDR3 sequence: CASSQEGGQSPQGVKLFF. The CDR3 nucleotides read TGCGCCAGCAGCCAAGAAGGGGGACAGTCTCCTCAAGGGGTAAAACTGTTTTTT.

This chain links TRBV28 with TRBJ1-5; D unclear. V shed 11 bases and J shed 1 base, with 15 bases lying between them. CDR3 size: 14 residues. Germline-derived CDR1 and CDR2 are MDHEN and SYDVKM. DNA of the CDR3: TGTGCCGTCGAACTGTCGGAGAGCAATCAGCCCCAGCATTTT. Translation: CAVELSESNQPQHF.

CDR3: CASSLAAHKQPQHF. Written as DNA, the CDR3 is TGTGCCAGCAGCTTAGCGGCTCATAAGCAGCCCCAGCATTTT. This chain links TRBV7-8 with TRBJ1-5; D is unresolved. Germline values: CDR1 SGHVS, CDR2 FQNEAQ. The CDR3 spans 14 residues. Between the trimmed V and J ends, which lost 0 bases and 7 bases, there was a span of 10 bases.

As for this clone: Other DNA sequences within the sample encode an identical CDR3. The V call is TRBV6-1, the J call TRBJ1-2, with D maybe TRBD1 (5 bases). The ends were cut back, 2 bases at V and 0 bases at J, with 7 bases in the middle. The germline V gene has CDR1 MNHNS and CDR2 SASEGT. The CDR3 length is 14 residues. In DNA, the CDR3 is TGTGCCAGCAGTGAACGGGGGGCTAACTATGGCTACACCTTC. Its protein product is CASSERGANYGYTF.

Note on this clone: Distinct nucleotide sequences in the sample also encode this CDR3. The J gene is TRBJ2-2, the V gene TRBV6-5; D perhaps matches TRBD2 (6 bases). This CDR3 spans 14 amino acids. The germline V and J ends were trimmed by 5 bases and 1 base, with 8 bases remaining between them. Germline V gene lookup returns CDR1 MNHEY and CDR2 SVGAGI. The CDR3, as DNA: TGTGCCAGCAGTCAGACTAGGAACACCGGGGAGCTGTTTTTT. Amino acids: CASSQTRNTGELFF.

The rearrangement links TRBV7-2 to TRBJ1-4, with D possibly matching TRBD1 (5 bases). Trimming shortened V by 5 bases and J by 7 bases, and 23 bases separated the two germline ends. The CDR3 runs to 17 residues. Germline CDR1 is SGHTA and CDR2 is FQGNSA. The CDR3 nucleotides are TGTGCCAGCAGCCCAGTGGGCCTCAGGGTTCATGGTGAAAAACTGTTTTTT. This sequence encodes CASSPVGLRVHGEKLFF. The full variable domain, its missing parts supplied by reference TRBV7-2 and TRBJ1-4, is GAGVSQSPSNKVTEKGKDVELRCDPISGHTALYWYRQSLGQGLEFLIYFQGNSAPDKSGLPSDRFSAERTGGSVSTLTIQRTQQEDSAVYLCASSPVGLRVHGEKLFFGSGTQLSVL.

The chain joins TRBV5-4 to TRBJ1-2, with D possibly being TRBD1 (6 bases). Germline V lookup: CDR1 SGHNT, CDR2 YYREEE (reference sequence). The CDR3 runs to 14 residues. The V and J ends lost 0 bases and 6 bases respectively, with 12 bases between them. The CDR3, as DNA: TGTGCCAGCAGCTTGGACAGGGTCTCGGATGGCTACACCTTC. Protein product: CASSLDRVSDGYTF. Combining the CDR3 with reference TRBV5-4 and TRBJ1-2 gives the whole variable domain ETGVTQSPTHLIKTRGQQVTLRCSSQSGHNTVSWYQQALGQGPQFIFQYYREEENGRGNFPPRFSGLQFPNYSSELNVNALELDDSALYLCASSLDRVSDGYTFGSGTRLTVV.